The 29 T cell receptor beta chains below were found in one sample sequenced in a study. Adaptor-ligated barcode primers were used to amplify TRBV12-4/TRBJ1-2 clonotypes. TCRdb reprocessed the multiplex PCR reads with MiXCR, giving one entry per CDR3 protein. The table includes 460 or so distinct CDR3 sequences, 30% detected once. Treg sorting used a CD4+CD25+CD127-/low gate. Sequencing used tumor-infiltrating Tregs sorted from the breast tumor. The receptors here all came from a female donor with breast cancer.

A note on this clonotype: One end of the junction fails to match germline, which may point to a read error. This chain connects TRBV12-3 or TRBV12-4 to TRBJ1-2; tentative D call: TRBD1 (5 bases). This CDR3 is 13 amino acids long. The CDR3 reads CAGSLREPYGYTF. The CDR3, as DNA: TGTGCCGGCAGCCTCAGGGAACCCTATGGCTACACCTTC.

This clonotype rates as large. The CDR3 region is CASTIGAYGYTF. As DNA, the CDR3 is TGTGCCAGCACTATCGGGGCCTATGGCTACACCTTC. The rearrangement links TRBV12-3 or TRBV12-4 to TRBJ1-2; D might be TRBD1 (5 bases). CDR3 length: 12 amino acids. V lost 7 bases and J lost 4, with 10 bases in between.

Remarks on this clonotype: At one end the junction does not follow the germline gene, possibly because of a read error. This chain joins TRBV12-3 or TRBV12-4 and TRBJ1-2, with 7 bases fitting TRBD1. The CDR3 has 13 residues. This CDR3 is CASSEDRFYGHTF. The DNA of the CDR3 is TGCGCCAGCAGTGAGGACAGGTTCTACGGCCACACCTTC.

Within the sample, this clonotype is large. This chain joins TRBV12-3 or TRBV12-4 and TRBJ1-2; D is uncertain. V lost 2 bases to trimming and J lost 12 bases, with 13 bases between them. The CDR3 totals 12 residues. The CDR3 region is CASSLLPGIDTF. The CDR3 region has the DNA TGTGCCAGCAGTTTATTACCTGGGATCGACACCTTC.

This clonotype is labeled as large (0.1 to 1%). V gene TRBV12-3 or TRBV12-4 combines with J gene TRBJ1-2, with TRBD1 identical over 8 bases. This CDR3 comprises 15 residues. Unmatched junction bases numbered 9, after V lost 5 bases and J lost 4 bases. DNA for the CDR3: TGTGCCAGCAGTCCCAGGACAGGGCTCACCTATGGCTACACCTTC. Translated: CASSPRTGLTYGYTF.

The chain's CDR3 is CASTTGDRAYGYTF. The CDR3 DNA sequence: TGTGCCAGCACCACTGGGGACAGGGCTTACGGCTACACCTTC. This sequence joins TRBV12-3 or TRBV12-4 and TRBJ1-2; TRBD1 matches 9 bases. Trimming at V came to 7 bases and at J to 8 bases, leaving 11 bases not matched to a gene. The CDR3 sequence is 14 residues long.

With respect to this clonotype: The junction differs from germline at one of its ends, possibly a read error. V usage is TRBV12-3 or TRBV12-4 and J usage is TRBJ1-2; a weak D match, TRBD1 (6 bases). The CDR3 contains 15 residues. The CDR3 reads CASSGQYSGNYGSTF. The CDR3 DNA reads as TGTGCCAGCAGCGGACAGTACAGTGGAAACTATGGCTCCACCTTC.

This clonotype is labeled as medium-sized. V is TRBV12-3 or TRBV12-4 and J is TRBJ1-2; unclear D gene. With 3 bases removed from V and 1 base from J, the gap between germline ends came to 15 bases. The CDR3 totals 16 residues. The CDR3 here is CASSFTGRWNNYGYTF. CDR3 coding DNA: TGTGCCAGCAGTTTTACGGGCCGATGGAATAACTATGGCTACACCTTC.

This clonotype rates as large (0.1 to 1%). The CDR3 region has the DNA TGTGCCAGCAGCTACCTGACAGGGGCTGGCTACACCTTC. It specifies CASSYLTGAGYTF. This sequence joins TRBV12-3 or TRBV12-4 and TRBJ1-2; TRBD1 matches 8 bases. J gave up 7 bases and V 6 bases, and 7 bases lay outside the gene matches. The CDR3 is 13 residues long.

This clonotype is hyperexpanded (1% or more) within its sample. The J gene is TRBJ1-2, the V gene TRBV12-3 or TRBV12-4; D remains ambiguous. The CDR3 runs 15 residues. Trimming stripped 4 bases from V and 3 bases from J, with 15 bases between. CDR3 nucleotides: TGTGCCAGCAGTTCGGGAGTTATCTCTGACTATGGCTACACCTTC. It translates to CASSSGVISDYGYTF.

By share of the sample, this clonotype is large. The rearrangement links TRBV12-3 or TRBV12-4 to TRBJ1-2, with no clear D. With 2 bases removed from V and 1 base from J, the gap between germline ends came to 5 bases. CDR3 length equals 13 residues. The CDR3: CASSLFSNYGYTF. The CDR3 DNA is TGTGCCAGCAGTTTATTTAGTAACTATGGCTACACCTTC.

The J gene is TRBJ1-1, the V gene TRBV12-3 or TRBV12-4; weak D call: TRBD1 (5 bases). The CDR3 loop spans 14 amino acids. V was shortened by 4 bases and J by 3 bases, with 12 bases between the two germline ends. The CDR3 region is CASSYDGTYTEAFF. As DNA, the CDR3 is TGTGCCAGCAGTTATGACGGGACCTACACTGAAGCTTTCTTT.

This clonotype appeared a few times. The chain recombines TRBV12-3 or TRBV12-4 with TRBJ1-2; D not certain. This CDR3 spans 12 amino acids. Trimming cost V 6 bases and J 7 bases, with 12 bases left between them. CDR3 DNA sequence: TGTGCCAGCAGGAGGTGGGAGTCTGGCTACACCTTC. The encoded protein is CASRRWESGYTF.

Judged by abundance, this clonotype is hyperexpanded. The V gene is TRBV12-3 or TRBV12-4, the J gene TRBJ1-2; D is possibly TRBD1 (5 bases). Trimming pared 3 bases from V and 6 bases from J, leaving 11 bases between. This CDR3 is 13 amino acids long. CDR3 in amino acids: CASSFRDPHGYTF. CDR3 nucleotides: TGTGCCAGCAGTTTTAGGGACCCACATGGCTACACCTTC.

Comment on this clonotype: Germline and junction disagree at one end, which may indicate a read error. V and J are TRBV12-3 or TRBV12-4 and TRBJ1-2, with D unclear. The CDR3 loop spans 12 amino acids. In nucleotides, the CDR3 is TGTGTCAGCAGCTTTATGGGCTATGGCTACACCTTC. It encodes CVSSFMGYGYTF.

This clonotype was picked up one time. The CDR3 ends on some other residue instead of the conserved phenylalanine or tryptophan, so this is likely a read error. CDR3 amino acids: CASTLKGGHGYTL. The CDR3 DNA follows: TGTGCCAGCACCTTAAAGGGAGGCCATGGCTACACCCTC. The V call is TRBV12-3 or TRBV12-4, the J call TRBJ1-2; D not certain. There are 13 residues in the CDR3. Between the trimmed V and J ends, which lost 7 bases and 6 bases, there was a span of 15 bases.

The J gene is TRBJ1-2, the V gene TRBV12-3 or TRBV12-4, with D possibly being TRBD1 (5 bases). The CDR3 contains 14 residues. V was pared by 6 bases and J by 5 bases, with 16 bases between. The CDR3 DNA sequence: TGTGCCAGCAGCTTCGAACACCAGGGTTATGGCTACACCTTC. Its translation is CASSFEHQGYGYTF.

Within the sample, this clonotype is medium-sized (0.01 to 0.1%). As DNA, the CDR3 is TGTGCCAGCAGTTTCTTCAGGTTCAGGAGCCGCCCGGGTCGTTATGGCTACACCTTC. This codes for CASSFFRFRSRPGRYGYTF. The chain couples TRBV12-3 or TRBV12-4 to TRBJ1-2; D is unresolved. CDR3 length: 19 amino acids. The V gene lost 3 bases and the J gene lost 5 bases, with 28 bases spanning the gap.

By sample fraction, this clonotype is large. The J gene is TRBJ1-2, the V gene TRBV12-3 or TRBV12-4; TRBD1 matches at 7 bases. With V trimmed by 5 bases and J by 8 bases, 8 bases remained unmatched. CDR3 length: 13 residues. The CDR3 region is CASSEDRFYGYTF. The CDR3 DNA reads TGTGCCAGCAGTGAGGACAGGTTCTACGGCTACACCTTC.

This clonotype ranks as large (0.1 to 1%). V usage is TRBV12-3 or TRBV12-4 and J usage is TRBJ1-2; D unclear. The CDR3 has 15 residues. V shed 7 bases and J shed 4 bases, with 19 bases lying between them. The CDR3 loop reads CASTPHEGSLYGYTF. The CDR3 nucleotides are TGTGCCAGCACCCCTCATGAAGGGAGCCTCTATGGCTACACCTTC.

This clonotype is termed medium-sized. A much larger clone lies one base from this, so it may be a read error. The CDR3, as DNA: TGTGCCAGCAGTTTAGTCGGGGACAGGTACGCCTTC. Its protein product is CASSLVGDRYAF. This chain uses TRBV12-3 or TRBV12-4 with TRBJ1-2; TRBD1 agrees at 8 bases. This CDR3 is 12 amino acids long.

The genes are TRBV12-3 or TRBV12-4 and TRBJ1-2, with D uncertain. V dropped 8 bases and J dropped 4 bases, with 14 bases sitting between them. The length of the CDR3 is 13 residues. The CDR3 spells CASGWTARYGYTF. The CDR3 DNA follows: TGTGCCAGCGGTTGGACGGCTCGCTATGGCTACACCTTC.

The chain employs TRBV12-3 or TRBV12-4 and TRBJ1-2; a possible D gene is TRBD1 (5 bases). V shed 2 bases and J shed 6 bases, with 10 bases lying between them. The CDR3 covers 13 residues. The CDR3 loop reads CASSLSRVDGYTF. CDR3 in DNA: TGTGCCAGCAGTTTAAGCAGGGTGGATGGCTACACCTTC.

By sample fraction, this clonotype is large. J is TRBJ1-2 and V is TRBV12-3 or TRBV12-4; tentatively, D is TRBD1 (6 bases). Trimming cost V 3 bases and J 5 bases, with 10 bases left between them. This CDR3 region has 13 residues. DNA for the CDR3: TGTGCCAGCAGTTTTCACAGGGCATATGGCTACACCTTC. Amino acid sequence: CASSFHRAYGYTF.

This clonotype was picked up a small number of times. The rearrangement joins TRBV12-3 or TRBV12-4 to TRBJ1-2, with D perhaps matching TRBD1 (5 bases). Trimming cost V 6 bases and J 8 bases, with 16 bases left between them. The CDR3 runs 13 residues. In DNA form, the CDR3 reads TGTGCCAGCAGCCTAAGGGCAGGGTCGGGCTACACCTTC. Protein: CASSLRAGSGYTF.

The chain recombines TRBV12-3 or TRBV12-4 with TRBJ1-2; D is undetermined. The V and J ends lost 3 bases and 13 bases respectively, with 15 bases between them. The CDR3 is 12 amino acids. The CDR3 DNA follows: TGTGCCAGCAGTTTCGGGTCCTATGACTGCACCTTC. Amino acids: CASSFGSYDCTF.

On this clonotype: At one end, the junction sequence differs from germline, possibly due to a read error. V usage is TRBV12-3 or TRBV12-4 and J usage is TRBJ1-2; TRBD1 might be the D (5 bases). The CDR3 totals 15 residues. The CDR3 protein is CANSFPGRGDYGYTF. The CDR3 DNA sequence: TGTGCCAACAGTTTCCCCGGAAGGGGTGACTATGGCTACACCTTC.

As concerns this clonotype: The CDR3 end shows no conserved phenylalanine or tryptophan, and so a read error is likely. The chain combines TRBV12-3 or TRBV12-4 with TRBJ1-2; D is ambiguous. V was shortened by 4 bases and J by 5 bases, with 29 bases between the two germline ends. The CDR3 spans 19 residues. The CDR3 DNA reads TGTGCCAGCAGTTCTTTCAGGTTCAGGAGCCGCCCGGGTCGTTATGGCTACACCTCC. Its protein product is CASSSFRFRSRPGRYGYTS.

This clonotype is labeled large. V is TRBV12-3 or TRBV12-4 and J is TRBJ1-2, with D unclear. Trimming pared 6 bases from V and 6 bases from J, leaving 20 bases between. CDR3 length equals 15 residues. The CDR3 DNA reads TGTGCCAGCAGCCCACGACGTGGCAGGTCGAATGGCTACACCTTC. Its protein product is CASSPRRGRSNGYTF.